The TCR beta chain described here comes from a study of regulatory T cells in long-lasting Graves disease (dated by TCRdb to the early 2020s). Some background on the complete study: In the newly diagnosed Graves' disease group, patients had been taking antithyroid drugs for less than 3 months. The study was conducted in China and was registered as a clinical trial. A total of 33 samples underwent TCR sequencing, from about 13 patients with persistent Graves' disease and approximately 20 patients with newly diagnosed Graves' disease. Patients with persistent Graves' disease were compared with patients with newly diagnosed Graves' disease using TCR sequencing and RNA sequencing of peripheral blood.

Explained via the paper, the time point label denotes: newly diagnosed GD, antithyroid drugs for less than 3 months. For both TCR sequencing and RNA sequencing, RNA was extracted from PBMCs in TRIzol. Graves' disease was diagnosed according to American Thyroid Association guidelines. Recruitment of patients was carried out at an endocrinology department in Xi'an, China. From each patient, approximately 9.9 milliliters of peripheral blood was collected into an EDTA anticoagulant tube. Ficoll Paque Plus density gradient separation was used to isolate PBMCs, and no additional T cell sorting was done. An Agilent 2100 Bioanalyzer and agarose gel were used to assess RNA quality, and a NanoDrop 2000 was used to measure RNA concentration. Including cysteine and phenylalanine, the CDR3 has 14 amino acids. Only the CDR3 DNA stays, 42 bases, in frame from base 1. V and J are trimmed by 2 bases and 4 bases, and the gene matches miss 4 bases of the junction. CDR1 and CDR2, looked up from the germline V gene, are MNHNS and SASEGT.

The library was generated by multiplex PCR. Sequencing was performed on an Illumina HiSeq 4000. TCR beta libraries were built with iRepertoire HTBI primers and Arm-PCR amplification of CDR3 regions. PCR products were gel purified before sequencing. Per the authors' processing: Gene usage analysis of CDR3 amino acid clonotypes used the approximately 62 TRBV and 14 to 15 TRBJ segments found across samples. Filtered high-quality paired reads were merged into contigs using COPE and FqMerger. BLAST was used to align contigs to the IMGT TRBV, TRBD and TRBJ reference genes, and CDR3 was defined following IMGT. Highly expanded clones were defined as clonotypes with a frequency above 0.1%. Shannon entropy served as the measure of repertoire diversity, while the Gini coefficient captured V-J evenness. A clonotype found in more than one individual was treated as public. TCRdb reprocessing: public reads trimmed at Q25 with fastp, clones called with MiXCR, in-frame beta chains kept. CDR3 protein duplicates are merged, each entry listing the most common genes and DNA. TCRdb assigned the V and J calls; the authors' analysis was not used. For this sample the table gives around 500,000 distinct CDR3 sequences, of which about 13% were detected only once. Roughly a tenth of the sample comes from the top ten.

This clonotype came up a few times. The antigen it recognizes is unknown. Base qualities were left out, and no much larger clone turns up one base away. Paper-wide results and their limitations: Compared with newly diagnosed patients, persistent Graves' disease patients had lower TCR Shannon entropy and fewer highly expanded clones, which suggests clonal expansion. Preferential use of TRBV28, TRBJ1-2 and TRBJ2-5 was observed in persistent disease, whereas TRBV20-1 and TRBJ2-1 were favored in newly diagnosed disease. Peripheral blood alone was examined, since thyroid tissue, which constituted the primary lesion, could not be accessed. Persistent patients shared more public clonotypes among themselves (around 2,500) than newly diagnosed patients did (about 970). Sequencing and analysis were restricted to the TCR beta chain. The small sample size was acknowledged by the authors as a limitation that may reduce accuracy.

This sample was shared with a second study, whose subject was T cells in Graves' hyperthyroidism and ophthalmopathy. According to the second study: A patient counted as having stable Graves' hyperthyroidism if no progression to ophthalmopathy occurred over 18 months of follow-up. Hyperthyroidism patients were newly diagnosed, with disease duration under 2 months, and aged 18 to 65 years. The study excluded patients with uncontrolled infections, other autoimmune diseases, pregnancy or lactation. Diagnoses were established on the basis of clinical symptoms, serum thyroxine and TRAb, thyroid ultrasound, and orbital computed tomography. The first round of RT-PCR for the TCR CDR3 was performed with the HTBI primer set and the Qiagen OneStep RT-PCR kit. Most expanded thyroid clonotypes (frequency above 0.001) were also found in blood, which suggests that blood repertoires may mirror thyroid immune responses. In cross-validation, a model built on a 13 V-J signature told ophthalmopathy apart from stable hyperthyroidism with 85% to 90% sensitivity and roughly 81% specificity, and in testing the same model reached 80%/75%. In validation, the model predicted progression to ophthalmopathy a median of 6.5 months before onset, with roughly 68% sensitivity and roughly 72% specificity. To identify TCR V-J signatures that set the groups apart, the researchers used a discovery cohort of 95 to 100 patients, made up of 40 to 45 with Graves' ophthalmopathy and some 58 with stable Graves' hyperthyroidism. Prospective prediction of ophthalmopathy was tested in an independent validation cohort consisting of about 20 hyperthyroidism patients and approximately 16 patients who later progressed to ophthalmopathy. For training and testing, the 100 patients in the discovery cohort were randomly divided in a 7:3 ratio. Thyroid tissue and blood T-cell repertoires from six or seven Graves' hyperthyroidism patients were also compared in the study. Following sampling, methimazole starting at 30 mg daily was given to hyperthyroidism patients, and high-dose intravenous methylprednisolone was given to ophthalmopathy patients. A second multiplex PCR round built the libraries, followed by size selection and purification. Paired-end sequencing of the libraries was performed with 100 bp reads on an Illumina HiSeq2000. SOAPnuke was used to process the raw data, throwing out any read that contained adapters or uncalled bases, had a mean Phred below 15, or lacked an exact constant-primer or identifier match. High-quality paired reads were merged with COPE v1.2.5, and unique nucleotide sequences were defined as clonotypes. Clonotypes were aligned to IMGT TRBV, TRBD and TRBJ reference segments using MiTCR v1.1. Only V-J combinations with frequency above 0.0001, covering approximately 99% of repertoires, were analysed. The TCS score was defined as the ratio of F50 (clonal expansion) to E x V (chaos), calculated using BLOSUM62-based TCRdist between CDR3 peptides within each V-J. Welch's t-statistics and random forest reduced around 520 V-J features to around 14, which were used in a naive Bayes classifier (R e1071). Sample size was not statistically predetermined, and investigators were not blinded to group allocation. The paper describes TCR Vbeta CDR3 sequencing of 135 peripheral blood samples, made up of around 41 ophthalmopathy patients, around 78 hyperthyroidism patients and some 17 progressor patients.

The sequence derives from a man younger than 45 with Graves disease. Donor details come from another sample of the same person, matched by shared clones. Sequencing was performed on peripheral blood mononuclear cells (PBMCs), taken at new diagnosis, from a patient treated with antithyroid drugs. The chain was built from TRBV6-1 and TRBJ1-1, with 7 bases matching TRBD1. The nucleotide sequence reads TGTGCCAGCAGTGAAAGACAGGGAGCCACTGAAGCTTTCTTT. It encodes CASSERQGATEAFF.